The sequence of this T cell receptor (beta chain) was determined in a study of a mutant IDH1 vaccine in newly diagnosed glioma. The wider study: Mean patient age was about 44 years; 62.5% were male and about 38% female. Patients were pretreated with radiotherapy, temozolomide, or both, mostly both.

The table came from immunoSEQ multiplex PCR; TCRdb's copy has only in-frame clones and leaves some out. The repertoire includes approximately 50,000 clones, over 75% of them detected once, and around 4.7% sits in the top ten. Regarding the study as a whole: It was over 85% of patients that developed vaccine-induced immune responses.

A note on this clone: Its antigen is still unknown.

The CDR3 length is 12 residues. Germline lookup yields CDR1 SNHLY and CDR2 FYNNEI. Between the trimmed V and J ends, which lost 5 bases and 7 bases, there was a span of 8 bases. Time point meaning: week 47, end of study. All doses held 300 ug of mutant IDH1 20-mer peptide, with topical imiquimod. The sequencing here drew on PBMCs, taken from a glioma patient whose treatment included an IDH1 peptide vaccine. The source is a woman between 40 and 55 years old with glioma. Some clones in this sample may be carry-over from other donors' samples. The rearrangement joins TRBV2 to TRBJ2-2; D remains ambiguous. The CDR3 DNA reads TGTGCCAGCAGTTTTAACGGCGGGGAGCTGTTTTTT. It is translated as CASSFNGGELFF.